This T cell receptor beta chain was recovered during a study of T cells expressing NK-cell markers. Overall study results and limits: A handful of donors likewise had their CD3+CD56-NKG2C+ fraction led by these clonotypes.

A word on this clonotype: Antigen: not known.

This CDR3 contains 21 residues. The germline V gene has CDR1 SGHAT and CDR2 FQNNGV. TCRdb reprocessed the 5' RACE reads and stores each CDR3 protein as one record, lacking DNA. The sample data list around 180,000 distinct CDR3 sequences. The specimen was blood T cells: a sorted CD56 or NKG2C T cell subset, CD4+ or CD8+ T cells, or bulk PBMC T cells (not recorded which). The chain recombines TRBV11-2 with TRBJ2-1; there is no DNA to check the TCRdb D call of TRBD2. The TCR was taken from a man aged 18-69 years in good health. This CDR3 reads CASSDFTGTSGGVYSYNEQFF.